This entry describes one TCR beta chain. The data were taken from a study of T cell responses to AZD1222 COVID-19 vaccine. Only in-frame clones appear in the TCRdb table, and some are missing; sequencing was by immunoSEQ multiplex PCR. The sample lists approximately 100,000 clones; about 90% were seen once. V shed 3 bases and J shed 4 bases, with 10 bases lying between them. The CDR3 sequence is 14 residues long. CDR1 MNHEY and CDR2 SVGAGI come from the germline V gene. The starting material was peripheral blood, obtained on day 0 of AZD1222 vaccination. The TCR comes from an adult in good health. This chain connects TRBV6-5 to TRBJ1-3; a weak D match, TRBD1 (6 bases). CDR3 amino acids: CASSYNRVGNTIYF. CDR3 coding DNA: TGTGCCAGCAGTTATAACAGGGTCGGAAACACCATATATTTT.